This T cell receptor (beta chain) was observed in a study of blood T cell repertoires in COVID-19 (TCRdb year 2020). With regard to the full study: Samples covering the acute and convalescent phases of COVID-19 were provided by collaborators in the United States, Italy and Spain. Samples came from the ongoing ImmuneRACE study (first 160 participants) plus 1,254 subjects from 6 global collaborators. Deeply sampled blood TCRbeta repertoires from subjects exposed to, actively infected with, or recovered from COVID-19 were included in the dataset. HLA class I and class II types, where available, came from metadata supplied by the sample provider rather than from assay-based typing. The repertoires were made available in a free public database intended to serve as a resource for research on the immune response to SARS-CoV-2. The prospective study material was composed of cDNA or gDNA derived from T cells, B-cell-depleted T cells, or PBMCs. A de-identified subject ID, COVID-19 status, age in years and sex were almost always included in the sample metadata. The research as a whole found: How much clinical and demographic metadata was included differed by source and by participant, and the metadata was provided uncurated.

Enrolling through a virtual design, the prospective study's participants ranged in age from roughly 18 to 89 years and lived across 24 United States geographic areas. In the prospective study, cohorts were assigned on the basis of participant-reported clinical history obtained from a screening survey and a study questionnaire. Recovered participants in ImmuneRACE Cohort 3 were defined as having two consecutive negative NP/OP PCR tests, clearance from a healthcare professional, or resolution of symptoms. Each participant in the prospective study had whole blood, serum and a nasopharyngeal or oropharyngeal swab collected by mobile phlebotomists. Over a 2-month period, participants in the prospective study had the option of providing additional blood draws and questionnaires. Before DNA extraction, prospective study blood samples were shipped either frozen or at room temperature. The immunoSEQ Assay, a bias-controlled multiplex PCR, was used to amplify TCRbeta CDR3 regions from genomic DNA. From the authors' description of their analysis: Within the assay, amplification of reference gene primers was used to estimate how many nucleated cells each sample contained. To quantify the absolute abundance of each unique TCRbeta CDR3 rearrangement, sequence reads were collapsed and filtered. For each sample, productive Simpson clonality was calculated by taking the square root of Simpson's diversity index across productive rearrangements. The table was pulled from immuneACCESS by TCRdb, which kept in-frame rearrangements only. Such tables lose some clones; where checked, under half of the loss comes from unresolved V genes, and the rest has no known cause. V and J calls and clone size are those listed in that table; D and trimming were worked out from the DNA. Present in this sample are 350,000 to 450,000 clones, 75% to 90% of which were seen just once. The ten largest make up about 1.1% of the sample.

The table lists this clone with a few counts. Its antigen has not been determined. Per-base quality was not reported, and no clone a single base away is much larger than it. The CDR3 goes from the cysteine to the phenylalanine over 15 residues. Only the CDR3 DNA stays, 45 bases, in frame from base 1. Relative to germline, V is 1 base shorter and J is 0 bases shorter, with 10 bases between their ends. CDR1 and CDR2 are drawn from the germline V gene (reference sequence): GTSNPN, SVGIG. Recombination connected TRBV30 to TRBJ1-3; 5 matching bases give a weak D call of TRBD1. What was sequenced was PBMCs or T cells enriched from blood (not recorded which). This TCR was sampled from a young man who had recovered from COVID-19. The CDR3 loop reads CAWSAGGFSGNTIYF. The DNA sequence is TGTGCCTGGAGTGCGGGGGGGTTCTCTGGAAACACCATATATTTT.